This T cell receptor beta chain comes out of a study of T cells in localized non-small cell lung cancer. Study observations and caveats: It remains possible that heterogeneity exists, since only one tumor region was sequenced.

A remark on this clone: Its antigen is unidentified.

Only in-frame clones appear in the TCRdb table, and some are missing; sequencing was by immunoSEQ multiplex PCR. The table lists 15,000 to 20,000 clones, more than 65% of them singletons. Germline CDR1 reads SGHAT; CDR2 reads FQNNGV. V was cut by 5 bases and J by 4 bases, with 13 bases left in between. This CDR3 spans 14 amino acids. The rearrangement links TRBV11-2 to TRBJ2-3, with D maybe TRBD1 (6 bases). The material sequenced was peripheral blood, taken before any cancer treatment. This TCR derives from a male donor aged 60 or over with stage I lung adenocarcinoma. The CDR3 DNA is TGTGCCAGCAGCCTTAGACAGGCCGCAGATACGCAGTATTTT. This gives the protein CASSLRQAADTQYF.